Following are 2 T cell receptor beta chains from one sample sequenced in a study of blood T cell repertoires in COVID-19. This table comes from immunoSEQ multiplex PCR, and its TCRdb copy is limited to in-frame clones, with some not included. The sample has over 200,000 clones, 80% to 90% seen once. Sequences were obtained from PBMCs or T cells enriched from blood (not recorded which). The receptors come from a woman in her twenties or thirties who had been exposed to COVID-19.

The J gene is TRBJ2-1, the V gene TRBV9; TRBD1 is a possible D gene (6 bases). The germline V and J ends were trimmed by 0 bases and 8 bases, with 15 bases remaining between them. The CDR3 is 15 amino acids. Germline values: CDR1 SGDLS, CDR2 YYNGEE. The CDR3 bases are TGTGCCAGCAGCGTAGATGGCAGGGGCAAGGATGAGCAGTTCTTC. Its translation: CASSVDGRGKDEQFF.

A single count supports this clone. The chain employs TRBV12-5 and TRBJ2-5; D ambiguous. This CDR3 is built from 11 residues. With 4 bases removed from V and 5 bases from J, the gap between germline ends came to 5 bases. Germline V gives CDR1 LGHNT, CDR2 FRNRAP. This CDR3 is CASGSTETQYF. The CDR3 DNA reads TGTGCTAGTGGTTCTACGGAGACCCAGTACTTC.